The sequence of this T cell receptor (beta chain) was determined in a study of vaccination and CD4 T cells after COVID-19. About the research overall: Those taking part got two shots of either the BNT162b2 or the mRNA-1273 vaccine.

Sequencing of DNA taken from cultured CD4+ T cells relied on the Oncomine TCR Beta short-read assay. TCRdb used MiXCR to reprocess the PCR reads, holding one entry per CDR3 protein. The data show approximately 22,000 distinct CDR3 sequences, around 60% seen once. The treatment denotes: roughly 10-day PBMC culture with coronavirus spike peptide pools or control peptides (ViraFEST assay). The CDR3 sequence is 15 residues long. In germline, CDR1 is MGHDK, CDR2 SYGVNS. V lost 3 bases to trimming and J lost 4 bases, with 13 bases between them. Concerning this clonotype itself: What it recognizes is unknown.

This sequence joins TRBV25-1 and TRBJ2-1; no clear D. The starting material was CD4+ T cells from blood, cultured in vitro, obtained after SARS-CoV-2 vaccination. This TCR was sampled from a human donor who received a COVID-19 vaccine. The CDR3 DNA follows: TGTGCCAGCAGTGAGGCAGGAGATGGATACAATGAGCAGTTCTTC. Translating it yields CASSEAGDGYNEQFF.